These 6 T cell receptor beta chains share one sample of origin, sequenced in a study of blood T cell repertoires in COVID-19. TCRdb's copy holds only in-frame clones and misses some; the assay was immunoSEQ multiplex PCR. The sample carries about 250,000 clones, around 86% recorded once. The sample comprised peripheral blood. These receptor sequences come from an older woman who had recovered from COVID-19.

The count of this clone is one. The chain uses TRBV28 and TRBJ1-3, with D perhaps matching TRBD1 (6 bases). The length of the CDR3 is 15 residues. Germline CDR1 MDHEN, CDR2 SYDVKM. Between the trimmed V and J ends, which lost 6 bases and 5 bases, there was a span of 17 bases. For the CDR3, the DNA is TGTGCCAGCAGCAATATAGGGGGGGTTAGAAACACCATATATTTT. This sequence encodes CASSNIGGVRNTIYF.

This chain uses TRBV28 with TRBJ2-5, with TRBD2 matching over 12 bases. The germline CDR1 and CDR2 sequences are MDHEN and SYDVKM. CDR3 size: 15 residues. Germline trimming cut 3 bases from V and 3 bases from J; bases unmatched to any gene: 2. The CDR3 loop reads CASSLPSGGEETQYF. Written as DNA, the CDR3 is TGTGCCAGCAGTTTGCCTAGCGGGGGGGAAGAGACCCAGTACTTC.

The chain links TRBV18 to TRBJ1-6; D not certain. The germline CDR1 and CDR2 sequences are KGHSH and LQKENI. The CDR3 length is 14 residues. Trimming left V 2 bases short and J 4 bases short, with 6 bases between. CDR3 DNA sequence: TGTGCCAGCTCACCAAATCCATATAATTCACCCCTCCACTTT. Translated, it gives CASSPNPYNSPLHF.

The J gene is TRBJ1-1, the V gene TRBV7-3; the match to TRBD1 covers 9 bases. Germline trimming cut 5 bases from V and 4 bases from J; bases unmatched to any gene: 2. This CDR3 comprises 13 residues. Germline loops: CDR1 SGHTA, CDR2 FQGTGA. The CDR3 spells CASSQTGGTEAFF. CDR3 DNA: TGTGCCAGCAGCCAGACAGGGGGCACTGAAGCTTTCTTT.

The rearrangement uses TRBV11-3 and TRBJ2-7, with D possibly TRBD1 on 6 matching bases. The CDR3 length is 13 residues. CDR1 SGHNT and CDR2 YENEEA come from the germline V gene. Between the trimmed V and J ends, which lost 0 bases and 12 bases, there was a span of 15 bases. The CDR3 spells CASSLDDTGYPYF. In DNA, the CDR3 is TGTGCCAGCAGCTTAGATGATACAGGGTACCCGTACTTC.

This clone was seen a single time. This chain connects TRBV7-2 to TRBJ1-1; no clear D. In germline, CDR1 is SGHTA, CDR2 FQGNSA. The CDR3 has 13 residues. The V end lost 1 base, the J end lost 7 bases, and 10 bases lay between the germline ends. CDR3 sequence reads: CASSLGHTSEAFF. The CDR3 DNA reads as TGTGCCAGCAGCTTAGGGCACACCAGTGAAGCTTTCTTT.